One sample yielded the 30 T cell receptor beta chains listed below, sequenced in a study of a mutant IDH1 vaccine in newly diagnosed glioma. Described time point: baseline, week 1 (first vaccination visit). Treatment reported: pre-vaccination baseline after standard-of-care therapy. Profiled with immunoSEQ multiplex PCR; TCRdb holds only in-frame clones, not every one. The table lists tens of thousands of clones, roughly 80% of them singletons. This specimen consisted of PBMCs, obtained from a glioma patient treated with radiotherapy, temozolomide or both. These receptors all come from a man younger than 30 with glioma.

This clone was seen a few times. CDR3 nucleotides: TGTGCCAGCAGCTTAAGAGGCAATCAGCCCCAGCATTTT. It codes for CASSLRGNQPQHF. V and J are TRBV13 and TRBJ1-5; D uncertain. The V gene lost 2 bases and the J gene lost 2 bases, with 4 bases spanning the gap. The CDR3 extends over 13 amino acids. Per germline, CDR1 PRHDT and CDR2 FYEKMQ (reference sequence).

This clone was picked up a small number of times. The chain employs TRBV18 and TRBJ1-5; a possible D gene is TRBD1 (6 bases). This CDR3 region has 14 residues. Per the germline V gene, CDR1 is KGHSH and CDR2 is LQKENI. Trimming pared 3 bases from V and 6 bases from J, leaving 12 bases between. CDR3 DNA sequence: TGTGCCAGCTCACCCTACAGGGAGGGTCAGCCCCAGCATTTT. This sequence encodes CASSPYREGQPQHF. The full variable domain, in which reference TRBV18 and TRBJ1-5 provide the parts outside the CDR3, is NAGVMQNPRHLVRRRGQEARLRCSPMKGHSHVYWYRQLPEEGLKFMVYLQKENIIDESGMPKERFSAEFPKEGPSILRIQQVVRGDSAAYFCASSPYREGQPQHFGDGTRLSIL.

The chain links TRBV5-4 to TRBJ2-3; D is unclear. There are 12 residues in the CDR3. V was trimmed by 3 bases and J by 2 bases, leaving 4 bases between them. Germline CDR1 is SGHNT and CDR2 is YYREEE (reference sequence). CDR3: CASSWDTDTQYF. The CDR3 nucleotides read TGTGCCAGCAGCTGGGACACAGATACGCAGTATTTT.

This rearrangement joins TRBV4-3 to TRBJ1-6, with D possibly being TRBD1 (6 bases). Germline V CDR1 and CDR2: LGHNA, YSLEER. V was trimmed by 5 bases and J by 0 bases, leaving 17 bases between them. CDR3 length equals 18 residues. CDR3 region: CASSDIGGPSSYNSPLHF. As DNA, the CDR3 is TGCGCCAGCAGCGATATAGGGGGGCCGAGCTCCTATAATTCACCCCTCCACTTT.

V gene TRBV5-4 combines with J gene TRBJ1-1; 7 positions agree with TRBD1. CDR3 length: 15 amino acids. V dropped 4 bases and J dropped 6; count of bases not matched to a gene: 12. Germline V gene lookup returns CDR1 SGHNT and CDR2 YYREEE (reference sequence). This CDR3 is CASSLEGGVGAEAFF. CDR3 DNA: TGTGCCAGCAGCCTTGAAGGGGGCGTGGGCGCTGAAGCTTTCTTT. Together with reference TRBV5-4 and TRBJ1-1, the CDR3 gives the full variable domain: ETGVTQSPTHLIKTRGQQVTLRCSSQSGHNTVSWYQQALGQGPQFIFQYYREEENGRGNFPPRFSGLQFPNYSSELNVNALELDDSALYLCASSLEGGVGAEAFFGQGTRLTVV.

The chain carries TRBV2 and TRBJ1-3; D is possibly TRBD1 (6 bases). V dropped 4 bases and J dropped 0 bases, with 10 bases sitting between them. The CDR3 totals 15 residues. Looked up from germline, CDR1 is SNHLY and CDR2 is FYNNEI. CDR3 sequence: CASSVGQFSGNTIYF. In DNA, the CDR3 is TGTGCCAGCAGTGTCGGACAGTTCTCTGGAAACACCATATATTTT.

The chain combines TRBV18 with TRBJ1-5; D gene ambiguous. The germline V gene encodes CDR1 KGHSH and CDR2 LQKENI. The CDR3 contains 13 residues. V lost 2 bases and J lost 9, with 11 bases in between. Here the CDR3 DNA reads TGTGCCAGCTCACCAGGACGGCAGTGGCCCCAGCATTTT. It codes for CASSPGRQWPQHF.

This clone was seen a handful of times. The V call is TRBV6-6, the J call TRBJ1-2, with unresolved D. Per germline, CDR1 MNHNY and CDR2 SVGAGI (reference sequence). This CDR3 comprises 15 residues. Trimming shortened V by 7 bases and J by 2 bases, and 17 bases separated the two germline ends. The CDR3 DNA is TGTGCCAGCACACACCCCGCCACGGTGAACTATGGCTACACCTTC. This codes for CASTHPATVNYGYTF.

The chain couples TRBV2 to TRBJ1-3; 7 nucleotides match TRBD1. Looked up from germline, CDR1 is SNHLY and CDR2 is FYNNEI. The CDR3 consists of 15 residues. V lost 4 bases and J lost 2; bases outside the gene matches: 5. This CDR3 is CASSVMTGTGNTIYF. The CDR3 DNA reads TGTGCCAGCAGTGTTATGACAGGGACTGGAAACACCATATATTTT.

The V and J genes are TRBV2 and TRBJ2-7, with a possible D match to TRBD2 (5 bases). The germline gives CDR1 SNHLY, CDR2 FYNNEI. Trimming cost V 4 bases and J 5 bases, with 15 bases left between them. CDR3 length: 14 residues. CDR3 sequence (DNA): TGTGCCAGCAGTGTACGGGTCGTGAGGGACGAGCAGTACTTC. As protein: CASSVRVVRDEQYF. The variable domain in full, with the rest retrieved from reference TRBV2 and TRBJ2-7, is EPEVTQTPSHQVTQMGQEVILRCVPISNHLYFYWYRQILGQKVEFLVSFYNNEISEKSEIFDDQFSVERPDGSNFTLKIRSTKLEDSAMYFCASSVRVVRDEQYFGPGTRLTVT.

This clone has more than one count but fewer than ten. This chain links TRBV28 with TRBJ1-5; possibly TRBD1 for D (5 bases). The CDR3 runs to 13 residues. The germline CDR1 and CDR2 sequences are MDHEN and SYDVKM. Deletions cut 5 bases from V and 7 bases from J, with 12 bases between. The CDR3, as DNA: TGTGCCAGCAGTCGGGGCCTCGCCCAGCCCCAGCATTTT. It encodes CASSRGLAQPQHF.

The rearrangement joins TRBV5-1 to TRBJ2-3; possible D gene TRBD1, 6 bases. This CDR3 contains 14 residues. Germline CDR1 and CDR2: SGHRS and YFSETQ. The germline V and J ends were trimmed by 6 bases and 2 bases, with 13 bases remaining between them. DNA for the CDR3: TGCGCCAGCAAGAGTGGGGGCCTCACAGATACGCAGTATTTT. Translated, it gives CASKSGGLTDTQYF.

The V gene is TRBV4-1, the J gene TRBJ1-2; D not resolved. Germline V gene sequence: CDR1 MGHRA, CDR2 YSYEKL. The CDR3 runs to 15 residues. The ends were cut back, 1 base at V and 3 bases at J, with 12 bases in the middle. The CDR3: CASSQGPVQDYGYTF. In DNA form, the CDR3 reads TGCGCCAGCAGCCAAGGACCTGTTCAGGACTATGGCTACACCTTC.

This chain joins TRBV18 and TRBJ1-2; TRBD1 is a possible D gene (5 bases). CDR1 and CDR2 (germline): KGHSH, LQKENI. The germline V and J ends were trimmed by 6 bases and 6 bases, with 14 bases remaining between them. The CDR3 has 13 residues. Here the CDR3 DNA reads TGTGCCAGCTCCCCGGGGAGGGGTGATGGCTACACCTTC. Encoded protein: CASSPGRGDGYTF.

This chain joins TRBV7-2 and TRBJ2-3; TRBD1 matches at 9 bases. Per germline, CDR1 SGHTA and CDR2 FQGNSA. Trimming at V came to 5 bases and at J to 6 bases, leaving 6 bases not matched to a gene. This CDR3 spans 14 amino acids. The CDR3 nucleotides are TGTGCCAGCAGCACGGGACAGGGAGTGGATACGCAGTATTTT. It codes for CASSTGQGVDTQYF.

V is TRBV7-2 and J is TRBJ2-2; the D is unclear. Per the germline V gene, CDR1 is SGHTA and CDR2 is FQGNSA. This CDR3 has 12 residues. With 4 bases removed from V and 4 bases from J, the gap between germline ends came to 4 bases. The CDR3 coding sequence is TGTGCCAGCAGCTGGCGCACCGGGGAGCTGTTTTTT. This gives the protein CASSWRTGELFF.

The V and J genes are TRBV19 and TRBJ1-1, with TRBD1 identical over 7 bases. Germline lookup yields CDR1 LNHDA and CDR2 SQIVND (reference sequence). V lost 5 bases and J lost 0; bases outside the gene matches: 6. The length of the CDR3 is 15 residues. For the CDR3, the DNA is TGTGCCAGTAGTTCCCCGGGACAGCTGAACACTGAAGCTTTCTTT. This translates into CASSSPGQLNTEAFF.

This clone was detected only a few times. The chain joins TRBV25-1 to TRBJ1-5; D is undetermined. V lost 6 bases and J lost 4, with 16 bases in between. The CDR3 runs 15 residues. The V gene's germline CDR1 is MGHDK and CDR2 SYGVNS. The chain's CDR3 is CASSSFPGSNQPQHF. The CDR3 DNA reads as TGTGCCAGCAGCTCATTCCCCGGGTCGAATCAGCCCCAGCATTTT.

The chain couples TRBV4-3 to TRBJ2-1, with TRBD2 matching over 11 bases. V was pared by 4 bases and J by 2 bases, with 7 bases of the junction left unmatched. The CDR3 has 17 residues. Germline V lookup: CDR1 LGHNA, CDR2 YSLEER. CDR3 amino acids: CASSRYLAGGPYNEQFF. In DNA form, the CDR3 reads TGCGCCAGCAGCCGGTATCTAGCGGGGGGCCCCTACAATGAGCAGTTCTTC.

The V gene is TRBV29-1, the J gene TRBJ2-7; 7 bases are shared with TRBD1. From germline, CDR1 is SQVTM and CDR2 ANQGSEA. After removal of 4 bases from V and 1 base from J, the junction contained 4 bases not matched to a gene. This CDR3 is built from 13 residues. The chain's CDR3 is CSVVGDRSYEQYF. CDR3 coding DNA: TGCAGCGTTGTCGGGGACAGATCCTACGAGCAGTACTTC.

This clone was detected once. V and J are TRBV4-3 and TRBJ1-4, with 12 positions matching TRBD1. V gave up 3 bases and J gave up 7 bases; unmatched junction bases: 6. Germline loops: CDR1 LGHNA, CDR2 YSLEER. CDR3 size: 16 residues. Here the CDR3 reads CASSQTGTGGSEKLFF. In DNA, the CDR3 is TGCGCCAGCAGCCAGACCGGGACAGGGGGCTCTGAAAAACTGTTTTTT.

The chain is built from TRBV30 and TRBJ2-3; 11 bases are shared with TRBD2. This CDR3 is 15 amino acids long. V lost 0 bases, J lost 8 bases, and 7 bases stayed unmatched. Germline CDR1 and CDR2: GTSNPN and SVGIG (reference sequence). CDR3 DNA sequence: TGTGCCTGGAGTGTATTAGCGGGGGGGCGGGGTACGCAGTATTTT. Residues: CAWSVLAGGRGTQYF.

This clone was recorded a few times. The genes are TRBV2 and TRBJ1-1; D is unresolved. The CDR3 loop spans 12 amino acids. CDR1 and CDR2 from the germline V gene are SNHLY and FYNNEI. The germline V and J ends were trimmed by 7 bases and 7 bases, with 13 bases remaining between them. CDR3 DNA: TGTGCCAGCACCTTCCCAGGCGGTGAAGCTTTCTTT. This codes for CASTFPGGEAFF.

This clone has just one count. The chain links TRBV28 to TRBJ1-5; D not resolved. The CDR3 covers 14 residues. Germline values: CDR1 MDHEN, CDR2 SYDVKM. Trimming cost V 2 bases and J 1 base, with 6 bases left between them. CDR3 sequence: CASSLGVSNQPQHF. CDR3 coding DNA: TGTGCCAGCAGTTTAGGAGTCAGCAATCAGCCCCAGCATTTT.

The J gene is TRBJ2-7, the V gene TRBV29-1; D possibly corresponds to TRBD1 (6 bases). The V gene lost 4 bases and the J gene lost 3 bases, with 13 bases spanning the gap. Germline-derived CDR1 and CDR2 are SQVTM and ANQGSEA. The CDR3 runs 13 residues. CDR3 nucleotides: TGCAGCGTTGTGGGGACACTTCGCTACGAGCAGTACTTC. The encoded protein is CSVVGTLRYEQYF.

This clone has only a few counts. The J gene is TRBJ1-5, the V gene TRBV2, with 9 bases aligning to TRBD1. CDR3 length: 19 residues. Germline V CDR1 and CDR2: SNHLY, FYNNEI. The V and J ends lost 4 bases and 3 bases, in that order; junction bases with no gene match: 16. CDR3 sequence reads: CASSVVGTGTFQINQPQHF. The CDR3 nucleotides are TGTGCCAGCAGTGTCGTAGGGACAGGGACCTTCCAGATCAATCAGCCCCAGCATTTT. The whole variable domain, filled in from reference TRBV2 and TRBJ1-5, reads EPEVTQTPSHQVTQMGQEVILRCVPISNHLYFYWYRQILGQKVEFLVSFYNNEISEKSEIFDDQFSVERPDGSNFTLKIRSTKLEDSAMYFCASSVVGTGTFQINQPQHFGDGTRLSIL.

The genes are TRBV7-6 and TRBJ1-2; no reliable D call. Germline CDR1 is SGHVS and CDR2 is FNYEAQ. CDR3 length: 17 amino acids. The germline V and J ends were trimmed by 2 bases and 0 bases, with 16 bases remaining between them. In DNA form, the CDR3 reads TGTGCCAGCAGCTTAAAGGTGGGTCAGGAAGCTAACTATGGCTACACCTTC. Translated: CASSLKVGQEANYGYTF.

The CDR3 DNA sequence: TGTGCCAGCGGGGCGGGGGACCTCCAAGAGACCCAGTACTTC. This sequence encodes CASGAGDLQETQYF. The genes are TRBV6-6 and TRBJ2-5, with 7 bases fitting TRBD2. This CDR3 has 14 residues. Losses at the gene ends were 8 bases for V and 1 base for J; bases not matched to a gene: 7. From germline, CDR1 is MNHNY and CDR2 SVGAGI (reference sequence).

This clone is medium-sized (0.01 to 0.1%) in the sample. The V call is TRBV4-3, the J call TRBJ1-1; TRBD1 matches at 8 bases. The CDR3 has 14 amino acids. The V and J ends lost 5 bases and 5 bases, in that order; junction bases with no gene match: 7. Germline values: CDR1 LGHNA, CDR2 YSLEER. CDR3 residues: CASSGTGGRTEAFF. The CDR3 bases are TGCGCCAGCAGCGGTACAGGGGGAAGAACTGAAGCTTTCTTT.

In this sample, this clone turned up a few times. This rearrangement joins TRBV7-2 to TRBJ2-1; maybe TRBD1 (6 bases). The CDR3 sequence is 15 residues long. V was clipped by 3 bases and J by 6 bases, with 15 bases between them. Germline lookup yields CDR1 SGHTA and CDR2 FQGNSA. The CDR3 protein is CASSFDTGPFNEQFF. Here the CDR3 DNA reads TGTGCCAGCAGCTTCGATACAGGGCCTTTCAATGAGCAGTTCTTC.